This T cell receptor beta chain was captured by sequencing in a study of blood T cell repertoires in COVID-19. Assay: immunoSEQ multiplex PCR; the TCRdb copy retains only in-frame clones and omits some. The sample carries around 300,000 clones, roughly 91% recorded once. Looked up from germline, CDR1 is KGHDR and CDR2 is SFDVKD. The CDR3 is 15 residues long. Trimming at V came to 4 bases and at J to 1 base, leaving 4 bases not matched to a gene. This sequence was found in an older woman in a cohort exposed to, infected with or recovered from COVID-19 (not recorded which). V is TRBV24-1 and J is TRBJ2-5, with 8 nucleotides matching TRBD1. Sequencing was done on a sample of PBMCs or T cells enriched from blood (not recorded which). CDR3 nucleotide sequence: TGTGCCACCAGTGAGCCCAGGGGGCTCCAAGAGACCCAGTACTTC. This codes for CATSEPRGLQETQYF.